This T cell receptor (beta chain) was retrieved from a study of blood T cells in healthy people across ages. Findings of the study overall: It was not known whether donors were CMV positive (a possible confounder of expanded clonotype changes).

Each donor had about 9.6 milliliters of peripheral blood drawn. PBMCs, at least 6 million per sample, were isolated. Through a sample-barcoded 5' primer and a J-beta primer mix, a second PCR was run for roughly 6 to 12 cycles. TCRdb re-called the 5' RACE reads through MiXCR, storing one row per CDR3 protein. The profile shows over a million distinct CDR3 sequences, roughly 64% of them singletons. Trimming cost V 1 base and J 4 bases; bases outside gene matches: 13. Germline assignment: CDR1 MGHRA and CDR2 YSYEKL. The CDR3 runs to 19 residues. To note about this clonotype: The antigen remains unidentified.

Sequenced input: blood. The chain recombines TRBV4-1 with TRBJ2-1; the match to TRBD1 covers 10 bases. The TCR originated in a man between 18 and 29 years old in good health. CDR3 nucleotide sequence: TGCGCCAGCAGCCAAGCTACCGGGACAGGGGAAGCGGGTTACAATGAGCAGTTCTTC. Encoded protein: CASSQATGTGEAGYNEQFF.